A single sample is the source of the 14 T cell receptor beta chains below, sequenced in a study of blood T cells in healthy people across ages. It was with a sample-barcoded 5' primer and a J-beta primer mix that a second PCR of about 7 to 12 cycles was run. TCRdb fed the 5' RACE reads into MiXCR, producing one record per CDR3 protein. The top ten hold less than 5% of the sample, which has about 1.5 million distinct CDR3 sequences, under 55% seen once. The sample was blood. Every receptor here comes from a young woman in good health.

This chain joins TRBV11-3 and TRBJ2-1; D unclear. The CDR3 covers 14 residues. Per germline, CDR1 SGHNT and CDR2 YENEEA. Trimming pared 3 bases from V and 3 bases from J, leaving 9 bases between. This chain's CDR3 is CASSFDQIYNEQFF. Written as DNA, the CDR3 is TGTGCCAGCAGCTTTGATCAGATCTACAATGAGCAGTTCTTC. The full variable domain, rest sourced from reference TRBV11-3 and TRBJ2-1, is EAGVVQSPRYKIIEKKQPVAFWCNPISGHNTLYWYLQNLGQGPELLIRYENEEAVDDSQLPKDRFSAERLKGVDSTLKIQPAELGDSAVYLCASSFDQIYNEQFFGPGTRLTVL.

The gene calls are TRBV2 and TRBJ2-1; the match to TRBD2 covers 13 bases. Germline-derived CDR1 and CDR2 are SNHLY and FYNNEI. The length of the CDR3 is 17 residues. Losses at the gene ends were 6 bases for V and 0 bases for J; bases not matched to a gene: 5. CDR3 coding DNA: TGTGCCAGCAGAGGGACTAGCGGGGCCAGCTCCTACAATGAGCAGTTCTTC. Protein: CASRGTSGASSYNEQFF.

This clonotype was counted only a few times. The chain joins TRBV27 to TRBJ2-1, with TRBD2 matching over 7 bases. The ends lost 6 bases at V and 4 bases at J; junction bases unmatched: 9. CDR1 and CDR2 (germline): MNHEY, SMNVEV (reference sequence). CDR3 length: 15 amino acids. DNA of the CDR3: TGTGCCAGCAGCCCCTCTGCGGGAGTATACAATGAGCAGTTCTTC. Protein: CASSPSAGVYNEQFF.

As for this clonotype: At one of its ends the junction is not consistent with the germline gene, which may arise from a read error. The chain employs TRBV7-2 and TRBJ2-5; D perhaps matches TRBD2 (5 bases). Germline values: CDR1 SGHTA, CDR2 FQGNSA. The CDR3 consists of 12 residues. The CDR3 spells CVSNRGTETQYF. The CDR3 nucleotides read TGTGTCAGCAATCGGGGAACAGAGACCCAGTACTTC. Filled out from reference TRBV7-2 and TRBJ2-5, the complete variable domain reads GAGVSQSPSNKVTEKGKDVELRCDPISGHTALYWYRQSLGQGLEFLIYFQGNSAPDKSGLPSDRFSAERTGGSVSTLTIQRTQQEDSAVYLCVSNRGTETQYFGPGTRLLVL.

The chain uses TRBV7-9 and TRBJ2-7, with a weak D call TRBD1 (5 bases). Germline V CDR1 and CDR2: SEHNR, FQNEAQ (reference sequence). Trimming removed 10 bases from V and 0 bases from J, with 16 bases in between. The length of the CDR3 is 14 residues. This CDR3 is CATRVVGTSYEQYF. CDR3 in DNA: TGTGCCACCAGGGTGGTAGGAACCTCCTACGAGCAGTACTTC.

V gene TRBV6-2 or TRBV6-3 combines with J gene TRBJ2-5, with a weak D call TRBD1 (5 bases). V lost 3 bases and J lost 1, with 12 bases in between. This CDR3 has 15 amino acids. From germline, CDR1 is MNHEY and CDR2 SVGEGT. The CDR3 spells CASSYGWGVQETQYF. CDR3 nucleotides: TGTGCCAGCAGTTATGGGTGGGGCGTCCAAGAGACCCAGTACTTC.

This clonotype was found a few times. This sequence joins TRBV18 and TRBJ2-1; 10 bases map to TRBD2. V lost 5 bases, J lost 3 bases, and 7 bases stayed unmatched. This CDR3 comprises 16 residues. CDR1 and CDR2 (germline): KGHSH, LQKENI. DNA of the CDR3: TGTGCCAGCTCATTTCTAGCGGGAGAGTACTACAATGAGCAGTTCTTC. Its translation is CASSFLAGEYYNEQFF.

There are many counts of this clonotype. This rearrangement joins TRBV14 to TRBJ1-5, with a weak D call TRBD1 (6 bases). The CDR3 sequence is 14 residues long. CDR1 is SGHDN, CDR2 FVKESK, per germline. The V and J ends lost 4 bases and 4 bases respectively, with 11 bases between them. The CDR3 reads CASSPTGNNQPQHF. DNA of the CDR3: TGTGCCAGCAGCCCCACAGGGAATAATCAGCCCCAGCATTTT.

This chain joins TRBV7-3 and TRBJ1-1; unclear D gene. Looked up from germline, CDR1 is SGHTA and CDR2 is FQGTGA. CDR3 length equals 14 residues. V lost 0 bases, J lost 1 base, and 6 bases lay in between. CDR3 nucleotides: TGTGCCAGCAGCTTAACGTACGGGAACACTGAAGCTTTCTTT. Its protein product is CASSLTYGNTEAFF.

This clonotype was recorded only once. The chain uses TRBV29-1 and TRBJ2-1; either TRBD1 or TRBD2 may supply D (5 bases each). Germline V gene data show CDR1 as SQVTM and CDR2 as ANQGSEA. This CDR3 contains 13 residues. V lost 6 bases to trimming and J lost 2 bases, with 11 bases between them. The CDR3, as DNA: TGCAGCGTGGGGGACGTCCCCTACAATGAGCAGTTCTTC. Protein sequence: CSVGDVPYNEQFF.

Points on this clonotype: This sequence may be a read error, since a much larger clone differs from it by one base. The CDR3 reads CASSQAGGHAQYF. CDR3 sequence (DNA): TGCGCCAGCAGCCAAGCGGGGGGTCATGCGCAGTATTTT. The genes are TRBV4-3 and TRBJ2-3; TRBD2 agrees at 7 bases. Trimming removed 1 base from V and 10 bases from J; junction bases left unmatched: 5. Germline CDR1 LGHNA, CDR2 YSLEER. The CDR3 is made up of 13 amino acids.

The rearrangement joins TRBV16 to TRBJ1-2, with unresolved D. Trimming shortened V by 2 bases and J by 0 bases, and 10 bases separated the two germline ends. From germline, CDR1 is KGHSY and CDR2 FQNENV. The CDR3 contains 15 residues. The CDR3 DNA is TGTGCCAGCAGCCAACTACAGATCACTAACTATGGCTACACCTTC. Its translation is CASSQLQITNYGYTF.

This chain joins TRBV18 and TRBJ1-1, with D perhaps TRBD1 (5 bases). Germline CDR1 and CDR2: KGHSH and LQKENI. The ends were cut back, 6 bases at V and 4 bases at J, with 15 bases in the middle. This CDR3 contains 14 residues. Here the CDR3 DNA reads TGTGCCAGCTCTCAACAGGAAGTTACCACTGAAGCTTTCTTT. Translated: CASSQQEVTTEAFF.

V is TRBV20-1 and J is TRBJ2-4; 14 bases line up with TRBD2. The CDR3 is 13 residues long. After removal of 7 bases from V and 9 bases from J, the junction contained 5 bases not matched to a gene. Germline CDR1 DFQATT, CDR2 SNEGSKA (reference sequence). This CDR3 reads CSVTGLAGGIQYF. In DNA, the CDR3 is TGCAGTGTTACCGGACTAGCGGGAGGCATTCAGTACTTC.